This TCR beta chain was sequenced in a study of control samples from healthy donors and cancer patients. CDR1 is SGHNT and CDR2 is YENEEA in the germline V gene. The CDR3 totals 13 residues. V dropped 5 bases and J dropped 1 base, with 8 bases sitting between them. Libraries were prepared by immunoSEQ multiplex PCR; TCRdb keeps only in-frame clonotypes and omits some of them. Here the sample spans more than 85,000 clones, roughly 80% being singletons. Input material: blood. The V call is TRBV11-3, the J call TRBJ1-1, with a tentative D call TRBD1 (5 bases). This clonotype originated in a woman in her forties or fifties in good health. CDR3: CASSHDRNTEAFF. The CDR3 DNA reads TGTGCCAGCAGCCATGACAGGAACACTGAAGCTTTCTTT.